Reported below is one TCR beta chain. This clone appeared many times. The specificity of this receptor is unknown. The input lacks base qualities; no much larger clone sits a single base away. The sample contains more than one DNA sequence encoding this CDR3. This entry belongs to a study of blood T cell repertoires in COVID-19 (dated by TCRdb to 2018 to 2021). Background for the entire study: Samples covering the acute and convalescent phases of COVID-19 were provided by collaborators in the United States, Italy and Spain. The prospective study material was composed of cDNA or gDNA derived from T cells, B-cell-depleted T cells, or PBMCs. The dataset comprised deeply sampled blood TCRbeta repertoires from subjects exposed to, actively infected with, or recovered from COVID-19. The repertoires were made available in a free public database intended to serve as a resource for research on the immune response to SARS-CoV-2. The samples were drawn from the first 160 participants of the ongoing ImmuneRACE study and from 1,254 subjects provided by 6 global collaborators. The sample metadata nearly always contained a de-identified subject ID, COVID-19 status, age in years and sex. Where HLA class I and class II types were available, the types were taken from metadata supplied by the sample provider, not from assay-based typing. Results and caveats for the whole study, not just this receptor: Clinical and demographic metadata were provided uncurated, with the amount varying by source and participant.

Enrolling through a virtual design, the prospective study's participants ranged in age from roughly 18 to 90 years and lived across some 23 United States geographic areas. To assign participants to cohorts, the prospective study relied on clinical history that participants themselves reported in a screening survey and a study questionnaire. In the prospective study, mobile phlebotomists collected whole blood, serum and a nasopharyngeal or oropharyngeal swab from each participant. Over a 2-month period, participants in the prospective study had the option of providing additional blood draws and questionnaires. Blood samples from the prospective study were shipped frozen or at room temperature prior to DNA extraction. The immunoSEQ Assay, a bias-controlled multiplex PCR, was used to amplify TCRbeta CDR3 regions from genomic DNA. The authors' pipeline ran thus. The number of nucleated cells in each sample was estimated from the amplification of reference gene primers within the assay. Sequence reads were collapsed and filtered to measure the absolute abundance of every unique TCRbeta CDR3 rearrangement. For each sample, productive Simpson clonality was calculated as the square root of Simpson's diversity index across productive rearrangements. TCRdb stores this immuneACCESS table with in-frame sequences only. Part of the clones is absent; in the studies checked, under half of the shortfall reflects unresolved V genes, and no reason is known for the rest. That table gives V, J and clone size, and the DNA gave D and trimming. This sample is represented by some 260,000 clones; about nine tenths of them were singletons. The top ten constitute about 6.3% of the sample.

From the germline V gene, CDR1 is KGHSH and CDR2 is LQKENI. The CDR3 covers 13 residues, taking in both the cysteine and the phenylalanine. Only the CDR3 DNA stays, 39 bases, in frame from base 1. V loses 2 bases, J loses 5 bases, and the germline ends lie 9 bases apart. The rearranged chain carries TRBV18 and TRBJ1-1; TRBD1 is a possible D gene, resting on 6 matching bases. Sequencing was carried out using PBMCs or T cells enriched from blood (not recorded which). This TCR derives from a woman in her 30s with acute COVID-19. The CDR3 region reads CASSPGQGTEAFF. The nucleotide sequence reads TGTGCCAGCTCACCAGGCCAGGGGACTGAAGCTTTCTTT. Beyond the CDR3, the reference TRBV18 and TRBJ1-1 genes provide the residues; the full variable domain reads: NAGVMQNPRHLVRRRGQEARLRCSPMKGHSHVYWYRQLPEEGLKFMVYLQKENIIDESGMPKERFSAEFPKEGPSILRIQQVVRGDSAAYFCASSPGQGTEAFFGQGTRLTVV.